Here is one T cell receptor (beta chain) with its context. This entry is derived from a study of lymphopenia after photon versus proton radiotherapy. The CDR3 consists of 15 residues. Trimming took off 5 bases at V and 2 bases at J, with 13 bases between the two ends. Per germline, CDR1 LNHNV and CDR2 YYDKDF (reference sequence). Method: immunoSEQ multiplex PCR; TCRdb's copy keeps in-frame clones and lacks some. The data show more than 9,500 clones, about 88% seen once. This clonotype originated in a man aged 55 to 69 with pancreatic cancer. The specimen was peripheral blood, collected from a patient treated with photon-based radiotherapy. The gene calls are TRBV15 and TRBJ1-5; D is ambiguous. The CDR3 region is CATSASGGGNQPQHF. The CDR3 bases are TGTGCCACCAGCGCGTCGGGCGGGGGCAATCAGCCCCAGCATTTT.